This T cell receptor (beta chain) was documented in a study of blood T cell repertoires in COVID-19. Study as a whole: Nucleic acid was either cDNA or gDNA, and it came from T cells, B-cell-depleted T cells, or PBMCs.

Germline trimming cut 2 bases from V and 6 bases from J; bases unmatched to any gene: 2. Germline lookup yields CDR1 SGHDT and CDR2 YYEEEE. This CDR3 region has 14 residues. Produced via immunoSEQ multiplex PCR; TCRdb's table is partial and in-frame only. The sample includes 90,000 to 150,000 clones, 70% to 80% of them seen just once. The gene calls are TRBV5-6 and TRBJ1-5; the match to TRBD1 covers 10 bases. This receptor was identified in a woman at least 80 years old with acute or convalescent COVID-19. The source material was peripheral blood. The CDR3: CASSFRDRGQPQHF. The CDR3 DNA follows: TGTGCCAGCAGCTTCCGGGACAGGGGTCAGCCCCAGCATTTT.